By share of the sample, the clone carrying this T cell receptor beta chain is medium-sized (0.01 to 0.1%). Its antigen is undetermined. These data originate in a study of T-cell memory formation after mild COVID-19. The overall study: In these data, TCR clusters were largely donor specific. General observations from the study: Day 15 to 85 contracting clones showed balanced CD4/CD8; day 15 to 37 expanders favored CD4+. Some responding clones appeared in pre-infection memory, suggesting cross-reactive memory joined.

The CDR3 extends over 17 amino acids. J gave up 0 bases and V 5 bases, and 3 bases lay outside the gene matches. Germline V gives CDR1 LGHNA, CDR2 YNFKEQ. One entry per CDR3 protein, called by TCRdb with MiXCR from the 5' RACE reads. The data hold 120,000 or so distinct CDR3 sequences, with around 15% observed a single time. This TCR was sampled from a man between 18 and 35 years old who had mild COVID-19 (a few samples of this study predate the infection). Cell type and time point are not known. Sample: PBMCs or a T cell subset sorted from them (not recorded which). J is TRBJ2-6 and V is TRBV4-2; TRBD2 matches 11 bases. The CDR3 DNA sequence: TGTGCCAGCAGCAGTAGCGGGGGGGCCTCTGGGGCCAACGTCCTGACTTTC. Amino acids: CASSSSGGASGANVLTF.